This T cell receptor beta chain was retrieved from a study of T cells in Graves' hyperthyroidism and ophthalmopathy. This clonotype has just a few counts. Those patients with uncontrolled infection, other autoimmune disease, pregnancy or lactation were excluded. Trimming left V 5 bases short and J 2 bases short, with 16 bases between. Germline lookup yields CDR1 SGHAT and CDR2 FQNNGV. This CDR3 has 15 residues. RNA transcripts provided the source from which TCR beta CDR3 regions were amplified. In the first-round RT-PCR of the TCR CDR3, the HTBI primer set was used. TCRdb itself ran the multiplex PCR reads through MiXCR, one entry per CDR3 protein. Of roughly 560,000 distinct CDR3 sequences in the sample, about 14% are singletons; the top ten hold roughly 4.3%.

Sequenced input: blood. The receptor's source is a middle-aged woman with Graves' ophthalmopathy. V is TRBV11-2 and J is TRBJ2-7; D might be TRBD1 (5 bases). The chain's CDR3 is CASSPLGQAPYEQYF. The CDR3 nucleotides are TGTGCCAGCAGCCCCCTGGGGCAGGCCCCCTACGAGCAGTACTTC.